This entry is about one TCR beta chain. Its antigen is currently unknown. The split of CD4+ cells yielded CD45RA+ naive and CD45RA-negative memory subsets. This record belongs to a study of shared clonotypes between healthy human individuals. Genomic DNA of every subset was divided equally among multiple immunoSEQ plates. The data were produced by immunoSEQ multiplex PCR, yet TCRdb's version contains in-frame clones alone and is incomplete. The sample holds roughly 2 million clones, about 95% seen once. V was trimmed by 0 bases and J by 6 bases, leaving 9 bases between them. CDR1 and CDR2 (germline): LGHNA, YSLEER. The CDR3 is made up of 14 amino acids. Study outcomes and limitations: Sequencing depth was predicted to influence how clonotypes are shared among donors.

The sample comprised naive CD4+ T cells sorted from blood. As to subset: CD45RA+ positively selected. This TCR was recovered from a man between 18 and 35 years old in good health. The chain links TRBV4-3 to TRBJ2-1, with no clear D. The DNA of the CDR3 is TGCGCCAGCAGCCAAGAGTGGGGTCCCAATGAGCAGTTCTTC. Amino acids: CASSQEWGPNEQFF.